This T cell receptor beta chain was documented in a study of vaccination effects on CD4 cells after COVID-19. Across the whole study: Post-vaccine sampling occurred a median 72 days after the second dose.

Concerning this clone itself: Its antigen is not known.

Some clones are missing from TCRdb's copy, which holds only in-frame ones; the method was immunoSEQ multiplex PCR. In the table there are about 45,000 clones, less than 85% of which are singletons. Cells that had been cultured for less than eleven days were the source of isolated CD4+ T cells. Vaccination of participants consisted of two doses of either the BNT162b2 or mRNA-1273 vaccine. Trimming removed 7 bases from V and 3 bases from J; junction bases left unmatched: 7. CDR3 length: 13 residues. Germline V gives CDR1 SQVTM, CDR2 ANQGSEA. This TCR was recovered from a human donor who received a COVID-19 vaccine. The rearrangement joins TRBV29-1 to TRBJ1-1, with 8 bases lining up with TRBD1. Sequencing was performed on CD4+ T cells from PBMCs cultured without peptide, taken after COVID-19 vaccination. CDR3 in DNA: TGCAGCGCTCGACAGGGGTTGGACACTGAAGCTTTCTTT. Translation gives CSARQGLDTEAFF.